A selection of T cell receptor beta chains follows, all from one sample in a study of human T cells and chemical hapten exposure. MiXCR was run by TCRdb on the RACE reads, yielding one entry per CDR3 protein. The sample includes approximately 90,000 distinct CDR3 sequences, 7.5% to 9.5% of them seen just once. The sample in question was whole blood, obtained in connection with sensitization to the hapten diphenylcyclopropenone (DPC). The source is a man aged 35 to 55 with alopecia areata. Some clones in this sample may be carry-over from other donors' samples. Both conserved end residues are part of each CDR3. A D gene is named only where the DNA matches it firmly. Size is stated for part of the rows, as once, few or many counts, or as a class when the clone is expanded.

clone_size: few; d_call: -; j_call: TRBJ1-1; v_call: TRBV7-3; cdr3_length: 15; cdr3_aa: CASSLEGRLGTEAFF; cdr3_nt: TGTGCCAGCAGCTTAGAGGGTCGGCTGGGCACTGAAGCTTTCTTT
clone_size: few; d_call: -; j_call: TRBJ1-1; v_call: TRBV27; cdr3_length: 13; cdr3_aa: CASSPVGGIEAFF; cdr3_nt: TGTGCCAGCAGTCCCGTGGGAGGGATTGAAGCTTTCTTT
clone_size: -; d_call: -; j_call: TRBJ2-1; v_call: TRBV19; cdr3_length: 13; cdr3_aa: CASSIRPSNEQFF; cdr3_nt: TGTGCCAGTAGTATCCGCCCCAGCAATGAGCAGTTCTTC
clone_size: many; d_call: TRBD1; j_call: TRBJ1-6; v_call: TRBV7-2; cdr3_length: 15; cdr3_aa: CASSTGTGNNSPLHF; cdr3_nt: TGTGCCAGCAGCACGGGGACAGGGAATAATTCACCCCTCCACTTT
clone_size: -; d_call: TRBD1; j_call: TRBJ2-1; v_call: TRBV6-1; cdr3_length: 14; cdr3_aa: CASSDYRGVSEQFF; cdr3_nt: TGTGCCAGCAGTGACTACAGGGGGGTGAGTGAGCAGTTCTTC
clone_size: -; d_call: -; j_call: TRBJ1-1; v_call: TRBV3-1; cdr3_length: 15; cdr3_aa: CASSQGRFMNTEAFF; cdr3_nt: TGTGCCAGCAGCCAAGGTCGATTCATGAACACTGAAGCTTTCTTT
clone_size: few; d_call: -; j_call: TRBJ2-3; v_call: TRBV29-1; cdr3_length: 15; cdr3_aa: CSVEGGAASTDTQYF; cdr3_nt: TGCAGCGTTGAAGGAGGAGCGGCTAGCACAGATACGCAGTATTTT
clone_size: -; d_call: TRBD1; j_call: TRBJ2-1; v_call: TRBV27; cdr3_length: 16; cdr3_aa: CASRGQAQVSYNEQFF; cdr3_nt: TGTGCCAGCAGAGGACAGGCCCAAGTCTCCTACAATGAGCAGTTCTTC
clone_size: -; d_call: TRBD2; j_call: TRBJ2-3; v_call: TRBV7-9; cdr3_length: 15; cdr3_aa: CASSRTSSTRDTQYF; cdr3_nt: TGTGCCAGCAGCCGGACTAGCAGCACGAGGGATACGCAGTATTTT
clone_size: -; d_call: -; j_call: TRBJ2-5; v_call: TRBV7-6; cdr3_length: 17; cdr3_aa: CASSLMLGTSPLETQYF; cdr3_nt: TGTGCCAGCAGCTTAATGTTAGGCACTAGCCCTTTAGAGACCCAGTACTTC
clone_size: many; d_call: -; j_call: TRBJ2-3; v_call: TRBV4-2; cdr3_length: 15; cdr3_aa: CASSQATGPTDTQYF; cdr3_nt: TGTGCCAGCAGCCAAGCGACGGGGCCCACAGATACGCAGTATTTT
clone_size: -; d_call: TRBD2; j_call: TRBJ2-3; v_call: TRBV7-2; cdr3_length: 17; cdr3_aa: CASSFTHGGRGADTQYF; cdr3_nt: TGTGCCAGCAGCTTTACCCACGGCGGGAGAGGGGCAGATACGCAGTATTTT
clone_size: -; d_call: TRBD1; j_call: TRBJ1-2; v_call: TRBV10-3; cdr3_length: 20; cdr3_aa: CAISDPGGGTRGLRNYGYTF; cdr3_nt: TGTGCCATCAGTGACCCTGGGGGGGGGACCAGGGGGCTTCGGAACTATGGCTACACCTTC
clone_size: few; d_call: -; j_call: TRBJ1-1; v_call: TRBV28; cdr3_length: 14; cdr3_aa: CASNRGTMNTEAFF; cdr3_nt: TGTGCCAGCAATCGGGGAACTATGAACACTGAAGCTTTCTTT
clone_size: many; d_call: -; j_call: TRBJ1-1; v_call: TRBV7-9; cdr3_length: 12; cdr3_aa: CASSLADGEAFF; cdr3_nt: TGTGCCAGCAGCTTAGCCGATGGAGAAGCTTTCTTT
clone_size: -; d_call: -; j_call: TRBJ1-2; v_call: TRBV29-1; cdr3_length: 11; cdr3_aa: CSVEQGHGYTF; cdr3_nt: TGCAGCGTTGAACAGGGTCATGGCTACACCTTC
clone_size: many; d_call: -; j_call: TRBJ2-4; v_call: TRBV20-1; cdr3_length: 14; cdr3_aa: CSATWRVGKNIQYF; cdr3_nt: TGCAGTGCTACCTGGCGAGTGGGCAAAAACATTCAGTACTTC
clone_size: many; d_call: TRBD1; j_call: TRBJ2-5; v_call: TRBV11-1; cdr3_length: 13; cdr3_aa: CASSRGQQETQYF; cdr3_nt: TGTGCCAGCAGCCGGGGACAGCAAGAGACCCAGTACTTC
clone_size: many; d_call: TRBD1; j_call: TRBJ1-3; v_call: TRBV20-1; cdr3_length: 15; cdr3_aa: CSARGGTGTDGTIYF; cdr3_nt: TGCAGTGCTAGAGGGGGGACAGGTACCGACGGCACCATATATTTT
clone_size: few; d_call: -; j_call: TRBJ2-3; v_call: TRBV5-1; cdr3_length: 13; cdr3_aa: CASSLLAQDTQYF; cdr3_nt: TGCGCCAGCAGCTTGTTGGCACAAGATACGCAGTATTTT
clone_size: few; d_call: -; j_call: TRBJ2-5; v_call: TRBV7-2; cdr3_length: 12; cdr3_aa: CAITPAVGTQYF; cdr3_nt: TGTGCCATCACCCCAGCGGTCGGAACCCAGTACTTC
clone_size: -; d_call: -; j_call: TRBJ1-5; v_call: TRBV27; cdr3_length: 16; cdr3_aa: CASSPGGIVANQPQHF; cdr3_nt: TGTGCCAGCAGTCCAGGAGGGATAGTAGCTAATCAGCCCCAGCATTTT